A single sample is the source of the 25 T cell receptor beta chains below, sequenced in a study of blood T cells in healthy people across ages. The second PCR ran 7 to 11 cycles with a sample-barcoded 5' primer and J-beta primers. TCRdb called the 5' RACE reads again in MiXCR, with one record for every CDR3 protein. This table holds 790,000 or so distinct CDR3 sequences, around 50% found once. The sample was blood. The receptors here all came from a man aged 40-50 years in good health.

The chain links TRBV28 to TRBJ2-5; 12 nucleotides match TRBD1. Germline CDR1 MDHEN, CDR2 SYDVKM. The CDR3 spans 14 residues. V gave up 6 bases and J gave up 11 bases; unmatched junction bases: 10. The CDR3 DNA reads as TGTGCCAGCAGGGGGACAGGGGGCAACAATGAGCAGTACTTC. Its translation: CASRGTGGNNEQYF.

CDR3 DNA: TGTGCCAGCAGCGCCGGGGGTCTATTCACCGGGGAGCTGTTTTTT. As protein: CASSAGGLFTGELFF. The V call is TRBV5-4, the J call TRBJ2-2, with D possibly matching TRBD2 (6 bases). CDR1 and CDR2 (germline): SGHNT, YYREEE (reference sequence). CDR3 size: 15 residues. Trimming left V 4 bases short and J 4 bases short, with 14 bases between.

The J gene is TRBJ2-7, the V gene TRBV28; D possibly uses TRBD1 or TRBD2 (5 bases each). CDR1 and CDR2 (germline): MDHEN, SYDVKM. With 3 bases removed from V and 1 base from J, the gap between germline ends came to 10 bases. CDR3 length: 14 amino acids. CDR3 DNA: TGTGCCAGCAGTTTTGGGGACGGATCCTACGAGCAGTACTTC. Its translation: CASSFGDGSYEQYF. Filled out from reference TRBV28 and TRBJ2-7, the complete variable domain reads DVKVTQSSRYLVKRTGEKVFLECVQDMDHENMFWYRQDPGLGLRLIYFSYDVKMKEKGDIPEGYSVSREKKERFSLILESASTNQTSMYLCASSFGDGSYEQYFGPGTRLTVT.

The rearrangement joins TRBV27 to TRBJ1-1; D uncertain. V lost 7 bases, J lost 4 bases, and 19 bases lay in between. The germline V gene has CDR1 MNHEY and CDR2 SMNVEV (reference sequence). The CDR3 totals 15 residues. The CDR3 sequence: CASTPFGTSGTEAFF. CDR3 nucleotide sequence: TGTGCCAGCACCCCCTTCGGCACCTCGGGCACTGAAGCTTTCTTT.

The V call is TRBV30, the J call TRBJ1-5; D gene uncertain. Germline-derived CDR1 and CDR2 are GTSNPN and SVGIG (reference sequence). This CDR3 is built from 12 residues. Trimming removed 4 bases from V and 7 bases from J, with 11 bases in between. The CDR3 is CAWNWLGQPQHF. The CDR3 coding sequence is TGTGCCTGGAACTGGCTCGGCCAGCCCCAGCATTTT.

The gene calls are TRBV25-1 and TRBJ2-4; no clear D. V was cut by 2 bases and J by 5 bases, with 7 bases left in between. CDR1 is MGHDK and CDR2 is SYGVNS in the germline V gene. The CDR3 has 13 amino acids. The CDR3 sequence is CASSETVENIQYF. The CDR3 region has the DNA TGTGCCAGCAGTGAAACGGTGGAAAACATTCAGTACTTC.

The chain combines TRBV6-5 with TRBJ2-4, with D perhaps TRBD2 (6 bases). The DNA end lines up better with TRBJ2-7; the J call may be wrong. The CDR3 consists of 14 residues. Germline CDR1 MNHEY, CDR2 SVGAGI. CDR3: CASSARRGTYEQYF. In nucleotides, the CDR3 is TGTGCCAGCAGCGCCAGGAGGGGAACTTACGAGCAGTACTTC.

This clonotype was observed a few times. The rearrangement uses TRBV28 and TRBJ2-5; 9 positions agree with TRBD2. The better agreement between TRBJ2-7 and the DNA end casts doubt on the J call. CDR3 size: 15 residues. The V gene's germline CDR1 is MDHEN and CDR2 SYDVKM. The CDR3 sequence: CASSLWASGTNEQYF. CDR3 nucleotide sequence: TGTGCCAGCAGTTTATGGGCTAGCGGGACAAACGAGCAGTACTTC.

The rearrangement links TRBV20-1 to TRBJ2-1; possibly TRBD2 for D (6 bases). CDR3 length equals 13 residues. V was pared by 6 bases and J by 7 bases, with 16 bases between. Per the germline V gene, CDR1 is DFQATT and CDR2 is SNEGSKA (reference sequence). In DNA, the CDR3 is TGCAGTGCAAGGACTATTCTGGAGAATGAGCAGTTCTTC. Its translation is CSARTILENEQFF.

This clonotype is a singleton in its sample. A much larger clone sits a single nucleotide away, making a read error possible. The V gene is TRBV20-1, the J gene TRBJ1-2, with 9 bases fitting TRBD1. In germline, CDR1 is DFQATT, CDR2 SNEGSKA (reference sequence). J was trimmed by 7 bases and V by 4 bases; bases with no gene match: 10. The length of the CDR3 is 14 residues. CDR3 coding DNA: TGCAGTGCTATTGACAGGGGGTTGGGCCGTGGCTACACCTTC. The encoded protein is CSAIDRGLGRGYTF.

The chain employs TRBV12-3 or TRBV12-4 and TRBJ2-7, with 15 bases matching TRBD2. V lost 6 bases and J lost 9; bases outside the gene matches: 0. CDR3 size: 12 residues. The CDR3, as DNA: TGTGCCAGCAGGGGACTAGCGGGGGGGCAGTACTTC. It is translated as CASRGLAGGQYF.

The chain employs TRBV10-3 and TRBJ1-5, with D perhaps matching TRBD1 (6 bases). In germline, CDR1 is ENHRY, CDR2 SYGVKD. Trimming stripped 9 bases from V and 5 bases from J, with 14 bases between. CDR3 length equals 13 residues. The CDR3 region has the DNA TGTGCCATTCAAGAACAGGGCGATCAGCCCCAGCATTTT. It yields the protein CAIQEQGDQPQHF.

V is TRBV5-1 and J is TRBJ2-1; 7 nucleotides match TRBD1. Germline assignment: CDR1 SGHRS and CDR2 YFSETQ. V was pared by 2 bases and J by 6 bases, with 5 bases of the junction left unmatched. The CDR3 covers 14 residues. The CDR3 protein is CASSLEGAPNEQFF. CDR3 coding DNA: TGCGCCAGCAGCTTAGAGGGGGCCCCCAATGAGCAGTTCTTC. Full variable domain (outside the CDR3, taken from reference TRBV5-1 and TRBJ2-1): KAGVTQTPRYLIKTRGQQVTLSCSPISGHRSVSWYQQTPGQGLQFLFEYFSETQRNKGNFPGRFSGRQFSNSRSEMNVSTLELGDSALYLCASSLEGAPNEQFFGPGTRLTVL.

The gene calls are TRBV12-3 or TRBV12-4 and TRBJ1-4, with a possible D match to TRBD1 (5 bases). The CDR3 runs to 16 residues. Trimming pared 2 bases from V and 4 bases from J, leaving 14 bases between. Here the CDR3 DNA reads TGTGCCAGCAGTTTATACTCGGACAAGAGTAATGAAAAACTGTTTTTT. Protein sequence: CASSLYSDKSNEKLFF.

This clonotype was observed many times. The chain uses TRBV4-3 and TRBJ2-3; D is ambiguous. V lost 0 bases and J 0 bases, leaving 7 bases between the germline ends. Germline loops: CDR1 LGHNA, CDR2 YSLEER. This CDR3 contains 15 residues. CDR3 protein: CASSQDGSSTDTQYF. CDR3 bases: TGCGCCAGCAGCCAAGACGGATCTAGCACAGATACGCAGTATTTT.

The CDR3 nucleotides are TGTGCCAGCAGCAGTTATAGTCCCAATCAGCCCCAGCATTTT. It specifies CASSSYSPNQPQHF. The V gene is TRBV12-3 or TRBV12-4, the J gene TRBJ1-5, with D unresolved. Trimming took 6 bases from V and 3 from J, leaving 12 bases between them. This CDR3 comprises 14 residues.

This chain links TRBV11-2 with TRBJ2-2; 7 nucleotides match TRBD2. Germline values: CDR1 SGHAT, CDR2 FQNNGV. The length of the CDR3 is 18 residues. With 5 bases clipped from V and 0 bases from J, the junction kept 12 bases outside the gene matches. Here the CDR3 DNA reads TGTGCCAGCAGCAGCCGGGGGAGGGAGCTGACGAACACCGGGGAGCTGTTTTTT. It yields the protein CASSSRGRELTNTGELFF.

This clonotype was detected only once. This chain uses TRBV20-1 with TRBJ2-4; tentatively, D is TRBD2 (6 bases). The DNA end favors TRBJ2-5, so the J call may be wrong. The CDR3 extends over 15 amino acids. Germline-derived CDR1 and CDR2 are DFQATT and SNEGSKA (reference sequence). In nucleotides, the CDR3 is TGCAGTGCTGCTATGAATACCGGGGGACGAGAGACCCAGTACTTC. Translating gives CSAAMNTGGRETQYF.

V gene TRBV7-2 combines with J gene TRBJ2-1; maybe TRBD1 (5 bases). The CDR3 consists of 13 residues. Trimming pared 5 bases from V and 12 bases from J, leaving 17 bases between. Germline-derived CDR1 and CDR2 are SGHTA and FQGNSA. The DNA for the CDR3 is TGTGCCAGCAGCCCACCACAGGTCCATGTGCAGTTCTTC. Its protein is CASSPPQVHVQFF. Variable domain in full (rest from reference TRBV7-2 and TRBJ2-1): GAGVSQSPSNKVTEKGKDVELRCDPISGHTALYWYRQSLGQGLEFLIYFQGNSAPDKSGLPSDRFSAERTGGSVSTLTIQRTQQEDSAVYLCASSPPQVHVQFFGPGTRLTVL.

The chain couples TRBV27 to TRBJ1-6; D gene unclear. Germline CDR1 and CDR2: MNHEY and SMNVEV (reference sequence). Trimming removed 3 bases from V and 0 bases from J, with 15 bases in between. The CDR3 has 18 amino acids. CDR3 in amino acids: CASSFRSRANSYNSPLHF. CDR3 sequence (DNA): TGTGCCAGCAGTTTTCGCTCCCGGGCCAACTCCTATAATTCACCCCTCCACTTT.

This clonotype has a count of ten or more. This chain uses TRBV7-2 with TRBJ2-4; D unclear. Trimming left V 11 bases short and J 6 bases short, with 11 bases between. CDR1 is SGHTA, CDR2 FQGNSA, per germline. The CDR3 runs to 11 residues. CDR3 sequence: CAALEGNIQYF. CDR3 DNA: TGTGCCGCCCTAGAAGGAAACATTCAGTACTTC.

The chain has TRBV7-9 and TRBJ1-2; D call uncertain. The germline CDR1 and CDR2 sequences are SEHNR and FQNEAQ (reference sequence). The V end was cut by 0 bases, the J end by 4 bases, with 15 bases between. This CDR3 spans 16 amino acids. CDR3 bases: TGTGCCAGCAGCTTAGCGGGTCAGGCGAAATTCTATGGCTACACCTTC. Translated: CASSLAGQAKFYGYTF. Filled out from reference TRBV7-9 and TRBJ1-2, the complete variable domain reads DTGVSQNPRHKITKRGQNVTFRCDPISEHNRLYWYRQTLGQGPEFLTYFQNEAQLEKSRLLSDRFSAERPKGSFSTLEIQRTEQGDSAMYLCASSLAGQAKFYGYTFGSGTRLTVV.

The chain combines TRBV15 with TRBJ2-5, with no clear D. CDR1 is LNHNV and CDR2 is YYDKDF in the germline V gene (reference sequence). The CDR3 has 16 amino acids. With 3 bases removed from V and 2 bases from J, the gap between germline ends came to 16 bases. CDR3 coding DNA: TGTGCCACCAGCAGCCCGTCGAAGGAACCTCAAGAGACCCAGTACTTC. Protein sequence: CATSSPSKEPQETQYF. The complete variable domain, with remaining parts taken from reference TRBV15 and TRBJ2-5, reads DAMVIQNPRYQVTQFGKPVTLSCSQTLNHNVMYWYQQKSSQAPKLLFHYYDKDFNNEADTPDNFQSRRPNTSFCFLDIRSPGLGDTAMYLCATSSPSKEPQETQYFGPGTRLLVL.

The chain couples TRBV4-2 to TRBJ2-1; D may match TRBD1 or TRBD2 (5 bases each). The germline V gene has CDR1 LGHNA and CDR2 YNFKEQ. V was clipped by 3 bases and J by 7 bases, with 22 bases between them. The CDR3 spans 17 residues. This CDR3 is CASSHLSGDPPTNEQFF. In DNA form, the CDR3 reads TGTGCCAGCAGCCACCTGAGTGGGGACCCCCCTACGAATGAGCAGTTCTTC.

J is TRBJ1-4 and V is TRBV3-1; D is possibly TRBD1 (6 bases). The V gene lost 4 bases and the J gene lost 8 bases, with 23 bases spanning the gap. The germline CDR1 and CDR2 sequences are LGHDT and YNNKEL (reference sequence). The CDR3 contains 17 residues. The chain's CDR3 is CASSRDPWREGGEKLFF. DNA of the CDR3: TGTGCCAGCAGCCGGGACCCCTGGAGGGAGGGGGGCGAAAAACTGTTTTTT.